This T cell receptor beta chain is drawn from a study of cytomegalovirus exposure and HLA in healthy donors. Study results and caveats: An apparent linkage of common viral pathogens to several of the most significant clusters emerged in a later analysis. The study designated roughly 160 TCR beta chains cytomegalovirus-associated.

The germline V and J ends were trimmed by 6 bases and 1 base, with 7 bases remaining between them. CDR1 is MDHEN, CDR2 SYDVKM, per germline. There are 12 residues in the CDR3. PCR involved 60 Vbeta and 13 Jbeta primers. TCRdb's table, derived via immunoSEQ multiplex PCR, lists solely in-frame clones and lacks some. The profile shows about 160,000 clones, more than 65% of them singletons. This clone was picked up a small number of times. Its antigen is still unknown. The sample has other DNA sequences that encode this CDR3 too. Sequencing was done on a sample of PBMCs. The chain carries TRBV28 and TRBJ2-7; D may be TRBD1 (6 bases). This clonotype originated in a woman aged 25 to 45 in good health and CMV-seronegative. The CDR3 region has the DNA TGTGCCAGCAGACAGGGATCCTACGAGCAGTACTTC. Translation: CASRQGSYEQYF. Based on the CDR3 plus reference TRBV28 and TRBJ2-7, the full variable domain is DVKVTQSSRYLVKRTGEKVFLECVQDMDHENMFWYRQDPGLGLRLIYFSYDVKMKEKGDIPEGYSVSREKKERFSLILESASTNQTSMYLCASRQGSYEQYFGPGTRLTVT.